Given below is one TCR beta chain in context. A single count supports this clone. Its cognate antigen has yet to be identified. No qualities accompany the bases; no much larger clone lies one base away. The data were obtained in a study of blood T cell repertoires in COVID-19 (dated by TCRdb to 2020 to 2021). In terms of the full investigation: The collaborator samples originated in the United States, Italy and Spain and spanned the acute and convalescent phases of COVID-19. The prospective study material was composed of cDNA or gDNA derived from T cells, B-cell-depleted T cells, or PBMCs. Where available, HLA class I and class II types were obtained from metadata supplied by the sample provider rather than from assay-based typing. The sample metadata nearly always contained a de-identified subject ID, COVID-19 status, age in years and sex. Samples were obtained from the ongoing ImmuneRACE study (first 160 participants) and from approximately 1,200 subjects provided by 6 global collaborators. The repertoires were made available in a free public database intended to serve as a resource for research on the immune response to SARS-CoV-2. The dataset comprised deeply sampled blood TCRbeta repertoires from subjects exposed to, actively infected with, or recovered from COVID-19.

TCRbeta CDR3 regions were amplified from genomic DNA using the immunoSEQ Assay, a bias-controlled multiplex PCR. The study's own analysis went as follows. Within the assay, amplification of reference gene primers was used to estimate how many nucleated cells each sample contained. To quantify the absolute abundance of each unique TCRbeta CDR3 rearrangement, sequence reads were collapsed and filtered. Productive Simpson clonality was computed per sample as the square root of Simpson's diversity index over productive rearrangements. TCRdb retrieved this table from immuneACCESS and kept in-frame rearrangements only. Not all clones are present; in checked studies, unresolved V genes account for under half, and no reason is known for the remainder. D and trimming come from the DNA, and the V and J calls and clone size come from that table. The sample profile shows 300,000 to 350,000 clones; roughly 90% of them were found once. Together, the top ten hold 3% to 5% of the sample.

V is cut by 5 bases and J by 0 bases, and the space between the germline ends is 11 bases. Inclusive of the bounding cysteine and phenylalanine, the CDR3 is 16 residues long. The kept DNA is CDR3 alone, 48 bases in frame from the first base. CDR1 LGHDT and CDR2 YNNKEL were looked up in the germline V gene (reference sequence). What the work shows at the level of the full study, not this receptor alone: Clinical and demographic metadata were provided uncurated, with the amount varying by source and participant.

Enrolling through a virtual design, the prospective study's participants ranged in age from roughly 18 to 89 years and lived across about two dozen United States geographic areas. In the prospective study, participants were assigned to cohorts based on the clinical history participants reported in a screening survey and a study questionnaire. A participant counted as exposed if, within 2 weeks of entering the study, that participant had been in contact with someone who had a PCR-confirmed or clinician-diagnosed COVID-19 case. In the prospective study, mobile phlebotomists collected whole blood, serum and a nasopharyngeal or oropharyngeal swab from each participant. Participants in the prospective study had the option to provide additional blood draws and questionnaires over a roughly 2-month period. Before DNA extraction, blood samples from the prospective study were shipped at room temperature or frozen.

Recombination linked TRBV3-1 (or the pseudogene TRBV3-2) to TRBJ1-6, and possibly TRBD1, on 5 matching bases. What was sequenced was PBMCs or T cells enriched from blood (not recorded which). The sequence was collected from a woman in her twenties or thirties who had been exposed to COVID-19. The CDR3 here reads CASSEVGGSYNSPLHF. DNA sequence: TGTGCCAGCAGCGAGGTGGGGGGCTCCTATAATTCACCCCTCCACTTT.